Listed here are 3 T cell receptor beta chains from one sample, sequenced in a study of OX40 agonist ivuxolimab in advanced cancers. TCRdb's copy holds only in-frame clones and misses some; the assay was immunoSEQ multiplex PCR. The table lists under 150,000 clones, 90% of them singletons. The source material was CD4+ or CD8+ T cells sorted from blood, sampled in a trial of the OX40 agonist ivuxolimab. The receptors come from an adult with an advanced solid tumor such as melanoma, head and neck, liver or kidney cancer.

The rearrangement uses TRBV6-1 and TRBJ1-5, with D unclear. Germline CDR1 MNHNS, CDR2 SASEGT. This CDR3 has 14 amino acids. Deletions cut 3 bases from V and 5 bases from J, with 11 bases between. The CDR3 is CASSDSWGDQPQHF. CDR3 nucleotides: TGTGCCAGCAGTGATAGTTGGGGTGATCAGCCCCAGCATTTT.

The rearrangement joins TRBV28 to TRBJ1-2; 7 bases map to TRBD1. Germline loops: CDR1 MDHEN, CDR2 SYDVKM. The CDR3 spans 15 residues. The V and J ends lost 3 bases and 8 bases, in that order; junction bases with no gene match: 12. CDR3 coding DNA: TGTGCCAGCAGTTTCCCCGGGACAGCAGTAGGCGGCTACACCTTC. Amino acid sequence: CASSFPGTAVGGYTF.

This clone was detected only once. The CDR3 region is CASSLIRPGQGGEKLFF. The CDR3 DNA follows: TGTGCCAGCAGCTTGATTCGGCCCGGACAAGGGGGTGAAAAACTGTTTTTT. The J gene is TRBJ1-4, the V gene TRBV5-5, with D possibly TRBD1 on 6 matching bases. This CDR3 region has 17 residues. The germline V gene has CDR1 SGHKS and CDR2 YYEKEE (reference sequence). V was clipped by 1 base and J by 7 bases, with 20 bases between them.